This T cell receptor beta chain was captured in a study of shared clonotypes between healthy human individuals. The germline CDR1 and CDR2 sequences are SGHNT and YYREEE (reference sequence). V lost 4 bases to trimming and J lost 4 bases, with 26 bases between them. CDR3 length: 18 amino acids. Recent acute infections and vaccinations were absent in the healthy HIV-negative adult donors. Unsorted samples drew genomic DNA from 100 million or so PBMCs. This clone was observed a single time. Using immunoSEQ multiplex PCR, the repertoire was profiled, and TCRdb retains in-frame clones only, with some absent. In the table there are around 430,000 clones, around 75% of which are singletons.

This receptor was taken from a woman aged 40 to 50 in good health. Some clones in this sample may be carry-over from other donors' samples. J is TRBJ1-2 and V is TRBV5-4; possible D gene TRBD1, 6 bases. Sequencing was performed on PBMCs. The DNA of the CDR3 is TGTGCCAGCAGCAACCCTTCCACCGGGGGGCGCTTCAGCTATGGCTACACCTTC. Residues: CASSNPSTGGRFSYGYTF.